The 7 T cell receptor beta chains below were found in one sample sequenced in a study of radiation and T cells in renal cell carcinoma. The time point: blood 4 weeks post-SBRT, at nephrectomy. Treatment described: 15 Gy SBRT to primary tumor, nephrectomy 4 weeks later. Assay used: immunoSEQ multiplex PCR; TCRdb lists only in-frame clones, some missing. The repertoire has approximately 150,000 clones, 86% of them found once; the top ten carry over 15%. The material was blood, obtained from a patient whose treatment included radiotherapy and nephrectomy. Every receptor here comes from a woman aged 50 to 60 with renal cell carcinoma.

This clone was counted a single time. This rearrangement joins TRBV7-2 to TRBJ2-1, with 13 bases fitting TRBD2. CDR1 and CDR2 (germline): SGHTA, FQGNSA. Unmatched junction bases numbered 6, after V lost 3 bases and J lost 1 base. This CDR3 comprises 18 residues. The CDR3 DNA sequence: TGTGCCAGCAGCTTGTCACTAGCGGGGGGGCTGTCCTACAATGAGCAGTTCTTC. Amino acid sequence: CASSLSLAGGLSYNEQFF.

The J gene is TRBJ1-2, the V gene TRBV2; no definite D call. The CDR3 spans 11 residues. Germline loops: CDR1 SNHLY, CDR2 FYNNEI. V was shortened by 2 bases and J by 7 bases, with 5 bases between the two germline ends. CDR3 nucleotide sequence: TGTGCCAGCAGTGAATCCGTTGGCTACACCTTC. Protein product: CASSESVGYTF.

J is TRBJ1-4 and V is TRBV28, with D unresolved. This CDR3 contains 14 residues. Trimming took off 5 bases at V and 8 bases at J, with 15 bases between the two ends. Germline V lookup: CDR1 MDHEN, CDR2 SYDVKM. CDR3: CASSPSGLGEKLFF. The CDR3 DNA is TGTGCCAGCAGTCCCTCGGGCCTTGGGGAAAAACTGTTTTTT.

This rearrangement joins TRBV7-2 to TRBJ2-7; no reliable D call. Germline V gene data show CDR1 as SGHTA and CDR2 as FQGNSA. This CDR3 has 14 amino acids. With 0 bases removed from V and 4 bases from J, the gap between germline ends came to 10 bases. The CDR3 region is CASSLASDEYEQYF. CDR3 nucleotide sequence: TGTGCCAGCAGCTTAGCGTCGGATGAGTACGAGCAGTACTTC.

A few counts support this clone. The rearrangement uses TRBV30 and TRBJ1-1; no clear D. Trimming took off 2 bases at V and 12 bases at J, with 16 bases between the two ends. The CDR3 loop spans 12 amino acids. The germline CDR1 and CDR2 sequences are GTSNPN and SVGIG (reference sequence). The CDR3 DNA is TGTGCCTGGAGTCTGGCGGTCTCAAACCCTTTCTTT. Its translation: CAWSLAVSNPFF.

V is TRBV4-3 and J is TRBJ2-1; a possible D gene is TRBD2 (6 bases). Germline CDR1 LGHNA, CDR2 YSLEER. The CDR3 runs 14 residues. CDR3 in amino acids: CAAGGGSSYNEQFF. CDR3 bases: TGCGCAGCCGGAGGAGGGAGCTCCTACAATGAGCAGTTCTTC.

The chain joins TRBV9 to TRBJ2-5; TRBD2 matches at 11 bases. The ends lost 0 bases at V and 11 bases at J; junction bases unmatched: 12. Germline V gives CDR1 SGDLS, CDR2 YYNGEE. CDR3 size: 16 residues. The CDR3 DNA reads as TGTGCCAGCAGCGTAGTAGCGGGAGGGCCTGTCGCAGTGCAGTACTTC. Protein: CASSVVAGGPVAVQYF.